This T cell receptor beta chain was identified in a study of CD8 T cells in ankylosing spondylitis (dated by TCRdb to 2015 to 2018). In the study overall: To find TCR variants linked to disease, the study profiled T cell receptor beta repertoires in ankylosing spondylitis patients and healthy donors. The whole study cohort included about a hundred healthy donors and about two dozen ankylosing spondylitis patients. Peripheral blood was sampled, and synovial fluid was additionally collected from ankylosing spondylitis patients.

Instrument on record: Illumina HiSeq 2500. TCR beta libraries were prepared by quantitative 5'-RACE with molecular barcodes. Per the source publication's procedure: To identify disease-linked TCR variants, a new computational method was used, one built on a probabilistic model of VDJ rearrangement. TCRdb's own reprocessing of the public reads used fastp at Q25 and MiXCR and kept productive beta chains. A single entry per CDR3 protein holds the most common genes and DNA from its merged rows. The V and J calls and clone size are TCRdb's, not the authors'. This sample gives some 87,000 distinct CDR3 sequences in total; roughly 10% of them show up just once. The ten biggest clones cover approximately 4.6% of the sample. Overall study outcomes, separate from this receptor: Some motif variants had previously been reported in the synovial fluid and blood of reactive arthritis patients, which suggests shared mechanisms of disease initiation. The disease-linked clones showed a CD8+ phenotype and occurred at relatively low frequencies in peripheral blood. Blood from ankylosing spondylitis patients appeared to be characterized by a TCR beta motif composed of under 10 highly homologous amino acid variants. Significant enrichment of the disease-linked clones was reported in matched synovial fluid samples from ankylosing spondylitis patients.

About this clonotype itself: Its cognate antigen has yet to be identified. Base qualities are not provided; no much larger clone lies one nucleotide away.

The specimen sequenced was blood, either unsorted or a sorted T cell fraction (not recorded which). The sequence was collected from a male donor with ankylosing spondylitis or in good health (not recorded which).

The CDR3 protein sequence reads: CASSLSTFNYGYTF. In nucleotides, the sequence is TGTGCCAGCAGCTTGTCTACCTTTAACTATGGCTACACCTTC. The chain couples TRBV7-9 to TRBJ1-2; the D gene assignment is ambiguous. At the junction V is shortened by 3 bases and J by 1 base, with 9 bases in between. The CDR3 goes from the cysteine to the phenylalanine over 14 residues. Only the CDR3 region is kept as DNA, spanning 42 bases read in frame from base 1. As encoded in the germline V gene (reference sequence), CDR1 is SEHNR while CDR2 is FQNEAQ. Extended through the reference TRBV7-9 and TRBJ1-2 proteins, this CDR3 yields the full variable domain: DTGVSQNPRHKITKRGQNVTFRCDPISEHNRLYWYRQTLGQGPEFLTYFQNEAQLEKSRLLSDRFSAERPKGSFSTLEIQRTEQGDSAMYLCASSLSTFNYGYTFGSGTRLTVV.